This TCR beta chain was recorded in a study of CD8 T cells in Susac syndrome. CD8+ and CD4+ T cells circulating in blood were sequenced for TCR beta. Patients with stable or active relapsing-remitting disease, all of them treatment-naive, made up the multiple sclerosis controls. Purification of the CD8+ and CD4+ T cells relied on negative isolation, and TEMRA cells underwent FACS enrichment. Trimming took 11 bases from V and 0 from J, leaving 29 bases between them. The CDR3 contains 19 residues. Roughly 0.45 to 1 ug RNA was reverse transcribed with random hexamers. The CDR3 of TCR beta was amplified by immunoSEQ multiplex PCR across 54 Vbeta and 13 Jbeta. TCRdb re-called the immunoSEQ multiplex PCR reads with MiXCR, one entry per CDR3 protein. The sample yields some 200,000 distinct CDR3 sequences, 90% to 95% seen once.

The origin of this receptor is a human donor with multiple sclerosis. The chain combines TRBV23-1 with TRBJ1-3, with a weak D call TRBD1 (6 bases). TRBV23-1 is marked as an open reading frame, function uncertain. The sample taken for sequencing was CD4+ T cells from PBMCs. CDR3 residues: CAGRGTKGEPDGSGNTIYF. The CDR3 DNA sequence: TGCGCCGGGCGGGGGACAAAGGGAGAACCGGACGGCTCTGGAAACACCATATATTTT.